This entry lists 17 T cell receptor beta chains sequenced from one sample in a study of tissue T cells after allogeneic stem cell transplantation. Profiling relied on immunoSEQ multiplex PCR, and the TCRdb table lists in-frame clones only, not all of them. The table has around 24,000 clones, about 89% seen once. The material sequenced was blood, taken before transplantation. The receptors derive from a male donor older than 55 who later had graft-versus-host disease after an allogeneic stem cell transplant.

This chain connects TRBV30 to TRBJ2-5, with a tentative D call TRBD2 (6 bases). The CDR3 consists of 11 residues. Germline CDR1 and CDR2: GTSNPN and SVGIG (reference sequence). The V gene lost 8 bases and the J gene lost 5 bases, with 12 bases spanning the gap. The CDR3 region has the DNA TGTGCCCGGGGACTCACGGAGACCCAGTACTTC. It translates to CARGLTETQYF.

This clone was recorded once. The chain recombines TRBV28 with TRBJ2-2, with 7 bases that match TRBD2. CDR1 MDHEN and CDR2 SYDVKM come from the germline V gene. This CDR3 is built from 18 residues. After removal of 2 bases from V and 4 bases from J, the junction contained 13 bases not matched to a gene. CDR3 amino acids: CASSLGLERDLATGELFF. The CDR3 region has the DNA TGTGCCAGCAGTTTAGGTTTAGAGCGGGACCTTGCCACCGGGGAGCTGTTTTTT. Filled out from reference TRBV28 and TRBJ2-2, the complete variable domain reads DVKVTQSSRYLVKRTGEKVFLECVQDMDHENMFWYRQDPGLGLRLIYFSYDVKMKEKGDIPEGYSVSREKKERFSLILESASTNQTSMYLCASSLGLERDLATGELFFGEGSRLTVL.

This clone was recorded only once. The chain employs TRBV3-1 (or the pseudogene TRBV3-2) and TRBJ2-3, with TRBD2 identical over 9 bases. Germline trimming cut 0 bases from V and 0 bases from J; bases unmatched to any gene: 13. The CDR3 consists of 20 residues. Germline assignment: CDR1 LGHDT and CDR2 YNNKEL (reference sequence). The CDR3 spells CASSQDVGRRGGRSTDTQYF. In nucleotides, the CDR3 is TGTGCCAGCAGCCAAGACGTGGGCCGGCGGGGGGGCCGTAGCACAGATACGCAGTATTTT.

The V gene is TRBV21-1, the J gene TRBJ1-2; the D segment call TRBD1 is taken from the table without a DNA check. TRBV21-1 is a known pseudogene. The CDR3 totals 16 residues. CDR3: CASWLRRGQLSYGYTF. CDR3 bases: TGTGCCAGCTGGTTGCGGAGGGGGCAGCTCTCCTATGGCTACACCTTC.

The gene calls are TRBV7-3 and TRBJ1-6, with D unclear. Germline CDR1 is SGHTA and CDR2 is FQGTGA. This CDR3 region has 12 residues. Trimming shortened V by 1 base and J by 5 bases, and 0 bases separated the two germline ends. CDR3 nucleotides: TGTGCCAGCAGCTTAAATAATTCACCCCTCCACTTT. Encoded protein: CASSLNNSPLHF.

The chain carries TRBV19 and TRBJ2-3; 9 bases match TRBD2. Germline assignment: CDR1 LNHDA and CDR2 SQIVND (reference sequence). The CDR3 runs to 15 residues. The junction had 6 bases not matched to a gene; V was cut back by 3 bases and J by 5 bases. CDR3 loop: CASSIAGGLQDTQYF. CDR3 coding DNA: TGTGCCAGTAGTATCGCGGGGGGGCTCCAAGATACGCAGTATTTT.

In DNA, the CDR3 is TGTGCCAGTAGGGGGATAGAGACCCAGTACTTC. Its translation: CASRGIETQYF. The rearrangement joins TRBV19 to TRBJ2-5; D remains ambiguous. CDR1 is LNHDA and CDR2 is SQIVND in the germline V gene (reference sequence). This CDR3 contains 11 residues. V was cut by 6 bases and J by 4 bases, with 6 bases left in between.

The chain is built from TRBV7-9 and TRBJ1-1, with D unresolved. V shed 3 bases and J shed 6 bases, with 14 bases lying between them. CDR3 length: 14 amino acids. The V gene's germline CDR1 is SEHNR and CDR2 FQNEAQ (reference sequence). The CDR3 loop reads CASSFEGVAAEAFF. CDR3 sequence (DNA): TGTGCCAGCAGCTTTGAGGGCGTAGCGGCTGAAGCTTTCTTT.

For the CDR3, the DNA is TGCAGCGTGGGCAGACGGAGCTCTGGAAACACCATATATTTT. It specifies CSVGRRSSGNTIYF. The rearrangement joins TRBV29-1 to TRBJ1-3; D uncertain. Germline V gives CDR1 SQVTM, CDR2 ANQGSEA. Trimming stripped 6 bases from V and 0 bases from J, with 12 bases between. The CDR3 consists of 14 residues.

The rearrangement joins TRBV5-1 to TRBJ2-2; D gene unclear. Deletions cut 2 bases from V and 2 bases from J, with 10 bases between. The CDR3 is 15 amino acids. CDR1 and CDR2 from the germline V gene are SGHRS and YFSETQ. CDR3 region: CASSLIQINTGELFF. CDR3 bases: TGCGCCAGCAGCTTAATACAGATTAACACCGGGGAGCTGTTTTTT.

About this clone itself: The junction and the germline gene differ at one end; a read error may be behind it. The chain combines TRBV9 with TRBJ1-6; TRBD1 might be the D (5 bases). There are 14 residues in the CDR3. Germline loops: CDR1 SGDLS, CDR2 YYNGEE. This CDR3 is CASSVGGDNSPLHF. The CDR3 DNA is TGTGCCAGCAGCGTAGGAGGGGATAACTCACCCCTCCACTTT. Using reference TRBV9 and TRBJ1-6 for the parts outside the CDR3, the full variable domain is DSGVTQTPKHLITATGQRVTLRCSPRSGDLSVYWYQQSLDQGLQFLIQYYNGEERAKGNILERFSAQQFPDLHSELNLSSLELGDSALYFCASSVGGDNSPLHFGNGTRLTVT.

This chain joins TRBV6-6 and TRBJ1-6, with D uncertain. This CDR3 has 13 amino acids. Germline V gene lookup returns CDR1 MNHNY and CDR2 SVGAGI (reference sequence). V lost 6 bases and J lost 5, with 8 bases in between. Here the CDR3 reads CASRQDHNSPLHF. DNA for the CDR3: TGTGCCAGCAGGCAGGACCATAATTCACCCCTCCACTTT.

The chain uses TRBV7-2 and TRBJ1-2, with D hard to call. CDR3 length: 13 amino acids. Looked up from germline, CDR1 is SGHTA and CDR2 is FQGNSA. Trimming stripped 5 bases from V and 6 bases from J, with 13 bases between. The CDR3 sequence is CASSRAEENGYTF. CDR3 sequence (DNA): TGTGCCAGCAGCCGTGCAGAGGAGAATGGCTACACCTTC.

Here the CDR3 reads CASTDGGVGETQYF. The CDR3 DNA follows: TGTGCCAGTACCGATGGGGGGGTCGGGGAGACCCAGTACTTC. The chain combines TRBV19 with TRBJ2-5; 7 bases map to TRBD2. The germline V gene encodes CDR1 LNHDA and CDR2 SQIVND (reference sequence). The CDR3 is made up of 14 amino acids. After removal of 7 bases from V and 5 bases from J, the junction contained 10 bases not matched to a gene. The full variable domain, with the rest looked up from reference TRBV19 and TRBJ2-5, is DGGITQSPKYLFRKEGQNVTLSCEQNLNHDAMYWYRQDPGQGLRLIYYSQIVNDFQKGDIAEGYSVSREKKESFPLTVTSAQKNPTAFYLCASTDGGVGETQYFGPGTRLLVL.

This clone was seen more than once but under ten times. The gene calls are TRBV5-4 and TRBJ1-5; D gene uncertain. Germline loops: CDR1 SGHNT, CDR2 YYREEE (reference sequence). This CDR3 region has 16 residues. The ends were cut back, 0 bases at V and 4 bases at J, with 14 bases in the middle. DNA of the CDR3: TGTGCCAGCAGCTTGGAACCCACCGGATCTAATCAGCCCCAGCATTTT. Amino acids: CASSLEPTGSNQPQHF.

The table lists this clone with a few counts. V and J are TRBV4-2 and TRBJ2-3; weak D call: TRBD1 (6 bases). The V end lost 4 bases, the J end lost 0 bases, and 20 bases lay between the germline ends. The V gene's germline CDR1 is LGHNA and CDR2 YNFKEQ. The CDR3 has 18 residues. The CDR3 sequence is CASSLKTHRDTSTDTQYF. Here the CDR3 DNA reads TGTGCCAGCAGCCTTAAAACCCACCGGGACACCAGCACAGATACGCAGTATTTT.

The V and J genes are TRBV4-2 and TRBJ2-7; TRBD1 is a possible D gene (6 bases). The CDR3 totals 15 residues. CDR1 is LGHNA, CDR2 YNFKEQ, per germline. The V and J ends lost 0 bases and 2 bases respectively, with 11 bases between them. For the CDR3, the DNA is TGTGCCAGCAGCCAAGAAGGGACAAAACCCTACGAGCAGTACTTC. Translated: CASSQEGTKPYEQYF.